Presented here are 17 T cell receptor beta chains from one specimen sequenced in a study of regulatory T cells in long-lasting Graves disease. This sample's time point: newly diagnosed GD, antithyroid drugs for less than 3 months. The TCR library used RNA extracted from PBMCs. CDR3-region Arm-PCR and iRepertoire HTBI primers produced the TCR beta libraries. MiXCR, applied by TCRdb to the multiplex PCR reads, yields one record per CDR3 protein. The sample lists approximately 310,000 distinct CDR3 sequences; under 20% were seen once. The sequenced sample was peripheral blood mononuclear cells (PBMCs), obtained at new diagnosis, from a patient treated with antithyroid drugs. The receptors derive from a female donor with Graves disease.

The chain joins TRBV7-2 to TRBJ2-7, with unresolved D. The CDR3 has 13 residues. Germline values: CDR1 SGHTA, CDR2 FQGNSA. The V end was cut by 5 bases, the J end by 3 bases, with 11 bases between. For the CDR3, the DNA is TGTGCCAGCAGCATGAACTGGGGCTACGAGCAGTACTTC. This encodes CASSMNWGYEQYF.

Points on this clonotype: With a far larger clone one base away, a read error is the likely cause. The rearrangement joins TRBV6-2 or TRBV6-3 to TRBJ2-5, with 7 bases identical to TRBD1. J gave up 11 bases and V 8 bases, and 14 bases lay outside the gene matches. The CDR3 is made up of 13 amino acids. Per germline, CDR1 MNHEY and CDR2 SVGEGT. The CDR3 DNA is TGTGCCAGCTCGGACAGGACTTACAATGAGCAGTACTTC. Encoded protein: CASSDRTYNEQYF.

This clonotype was recorded at least ten times. J is TRBJ2-3 and V is TRBV13, with TRBD2 matching 7 bases. Losses at the gene ends were 4 bases for V and 3 bases for J; bases not matched to a gene: 13. The germline CDR1 and CDR2 sequences are PRHDT and FYEKMQ (reference sequence). The CDR3 sequence is 17 residues long. DNA for the CDR3: TGTGCCAGCAGCTCACGACTAGCAGCGGGAACTACAGATACGCAGTATTTT. Its protein product is CASSSRLAAGTTDTQYF. Combining the CDR3 with reference TRBV13 and TRBJ2-3 gives the whole variable domain AAGVIQSPRHLIKEKRETATLKCYPIPRHDTVYWYQQGPGQDPQFLISFYEKMQSDKGSIPDRFSAQQFSDYHSELNMSSLELGDSALYFCASSSRLAAGTTDTQYFGPGTRLTVL.

This clonotype has a count of ten or more. The chain employs TRBV27 and TRBJ2-1, with D perhaps assigned TRBD1 or TRBD2 (5 bases each). CDR1 is MNHEY, CDR2 SMNVEV, per germline (reference sequence). The CDR3 length is 17 residues. Trimming cost V 6 bases and J 8 bases, with 26 bases left between them. CDR3 protein: CASSLLGLRDRGDEQFF. DNA for the CDR3: TGTGCCAGCAGCCTATTGGGGCTACGGGACCGAGGCGATGAGCAGTTCTTC.

This clonotype was picked up a small number of times. The chain links TRBV12-3 or TRBV12-4 to TRBJ1-2, with a weak D call TRBD1 (6 bases). V dropped 4 bases and J dropped 4 bases, with 10 bases sitting between them. This CDR3 is built from 13 residues. CDR3 nucleotide sequence: TGTGCCAGCAGTTGGGGACACACCTATGGCTACACCTTC. Protein: CASSWGHTYGYTF.

This clonotype was seen at least ten times. The rearrangement links TRBV20-1 to TRBJ1-2, with D maybe TRBD1 (6 bases). This CDR3 region has 17 residues. Between the trimmed V and J ends, which lost 0 bases and 0 bases, there was a span of 17 bases. CDR1 DFQATT and CDR2 SNEGSKA come from the germline V gene (reference sequence). CDR3 amino acids: CSARDQGNRAANYGYTF. CDR3 sequence (DNA): TGCAGTGCTAGAGATCAGGGGAACAGAGCTGCTAACTATGGCTACACCTTC.

Remarks on this clonotype: A much larger clone lies a single base off, so this may be a read error. V gene TRBV7-2 combines with J gene TRBJ2-1; 12 bases align to TRBD2. The CDR3 loop spans 16 amino acids. CDR1 is SGHTA and CDR2 is FQGNSA in the germline V gene. The CDR3 reads CASSLTGTSGLNDQFF. CDR3 bases: TGTGCCAGCAGCTTAACCGGGACTAGCGGGCTCAATGACCAGTTCTTC.

The V call is TRBV6-5, the J call TRBJ2-1; 13 nucleotides align to TRBD2. The V gene end was trimmed by 4 bases and the J gene end by 8 bases; junction bases not matched to a gene: 8. CDR1 and CDR2 from the germline V gene are MNHEY and SVGAGI. The CDR3 contains 16 residues. This CDR3 reads CASSSARLAGGYEQFF. The CDR3 DNA sequence: TGTGCCAGCAGTTCCGCCCGACTAGCGGGAGGATATGAGCAGTTCTTC.

The sample holds a few counts of this clonotype. The rearrangement links TRBV6-4 to TRBJ2-7; TRBD2 matches 8 bases. The length of the CDR3 is 15 residues. V shed 4 bases, J shed 0 bases, and the junction held 5 bases outside the gene matches. Germline CDR1 is MRHNA and CDR2 is SNTAGT. CDR3 sequence (DNA): TGTGCCAGCAGTGTCGCGAGCGGGAGCTCCTACGAGCAGTACTTC. Amino acids: CASSVASGSSYEQYF.

This clonotype was observed a handful of times. This likely traces to a read error, being one base from a far larger clone. The chain links TRBV7-9 to TRBJ2-3, with D tentatively TRBD1 (6 bases). Germline V CDR1 and CDR2: SEHNR, FQNEAQ (reference sequence). The CDR3 runs 12 residues. The V end was cut by 4 bases, the J end by 6 bases, with 8 bases between. DNA for the CDR3: TGTGCCAGCAGCTCAGGGGAGGATACGCAGTATTTT. It yields the protein CASSSGEDTQYF.

J is TRBJ2-5 and V is TRBV28, with 12 bases fitting TRBD1. The CDR3 is 16 residues long. Germline loops: CDR1 MDHEN, CDR2 SYDVKM. J gave up 5 bases and V 5 bases, and 9 bases lay outside the gene matches. As DNA, the CDR3 is TGTGCCAGCAGTACTACCGGGACAGGGGGCCGGGAGACCCAGTACTTC. This sequence encodes CASSTTGTGGRETQYF.

V and J are TRBV5-6 and TRBJ1-1; D gene unclear. The CDR3 loop spans 15 amino acids. CDR1 and CDR2 (germline): SGHDT, YYEEEE. Trimming took off 0 bases at V and 3 bases at J, with 12 bases between the two ends. The CDR3 DNA reads as TGTGCCAGCAGCTTGGTTCGCAACCGGGACACTGAAGCTTTCTTT. This gives the protein CASSLVRNRDTEAFF.

This clonotype was counted at least ten times. CDR3 in amino acids: CASGPGQALNEKLFF. DNA for the CDR3: TGCGCCAGCGGCCCGGGACAGGCTCTTAATGAAAAACTGTTTTTT. The rearrangement joins TRBV5-1 to TRBJ1-4, with 8 nucleotides matching TRBD1. CDR1 SGHRS and CDR2 YFSETQ come from the germline V gene. Trimming at V came to 7 bases and at J to 4 bases, leaving 9 bases not matched to a gene. The CDR3 totals 15 residues. The entire variable domain, with the rest obtained from reference TRBV5-1 and TRBJ1-4, is as follows: KAGVTQTPRYLIKTRGQQVTLSCSPISGHRSVSWYQQTPGQGLQFLFEYFSETQRNKGNFPGRFSGRQFSNSRSEMNVSTLELGDSALYLCASGPGQALNEKLFFGSGTQLSVL.

This clonotype was observed at least ten times. The chain is built from TRBV7-2 and TRBJ2-3, with D unclear. The germline gives CDR1 SGHTA, CDR2 FQGNSA. The CDR3 runs 11 residues. V was pared by 4 bases and J by 10 bases, with 9 bases between. The CDR3 DNA follows: TGTGCCAGCAGCTCGAGTTGGGCGCAGTATTTT. Translating gives CASSSSWAQYF.

This chain connects TRBV11-3 to TRBJ2-7; 12 positions agree with TRBD2. The CDR3 extends over 16 amino acids. Germline CDR1 reads SGHNT; CDR2 reads YENEEA. DNA of the CDR3: TGTGCCAGCAGCTTAGAACTAGCGGGGGGTGTGTACGAGCGGTACGTC. Translation gives CASSLELAGGVYERYV.

This clonotype was seen ten or more times. The chain couples TRBV20-1 to TRBJ2-7; perhaps D is TRBD1 or TRBD2 (5 bases each). Germline V CDR1 and CDR2: DFQATT, SNEGSKA (reference sequence). V dropped 3 bases and J dropped 7 bases, with 16 bases sitting between them. The CDR3 is made up of 13 amino acids. In DNA form, the CDR3 reads TGCAGTGCTAGCTTCTTTAGCGAGGGGGAGCAGTACTTC. Translating it yields CSASFFSEGEQYF.

This clonotype was seen only once. The genes are TRBV15 and TRBJ2-3; 8 bases are a match to TRBD2. The junction had 10 bases not matched to a gene; V was cut back by 0 bases and J by 5 bases. The length of the CDR3 is 17 residues. CDR1 LNHNV and CDR2 YYDKDF come from the germline V gene (reference sequence). In DNA form, the CDR3 reads TGTGCCACCAGCAGAGATACTCTGGCGGGAGGAAGAGATACGCAGTATTTT. It yields the protein CATSRDTLAGGRDTQYF.